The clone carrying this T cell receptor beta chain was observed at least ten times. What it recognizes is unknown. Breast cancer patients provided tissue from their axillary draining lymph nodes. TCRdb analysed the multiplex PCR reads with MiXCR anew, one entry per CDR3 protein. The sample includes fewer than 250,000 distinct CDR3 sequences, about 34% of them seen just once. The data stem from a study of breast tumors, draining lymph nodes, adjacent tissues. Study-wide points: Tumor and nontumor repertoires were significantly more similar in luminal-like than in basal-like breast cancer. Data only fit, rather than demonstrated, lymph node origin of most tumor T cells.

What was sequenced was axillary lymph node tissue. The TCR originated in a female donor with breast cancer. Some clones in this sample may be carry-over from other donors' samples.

The CDR3 spells CASSVSSAGASDTQYF. The CDR3 DNA reads TGTGCCAGCAGCGTTTCCTCTGCGGGAGCATCAGATACGCAGTATTTT. The chain recombines TRBV9 with TRBJ2-3; 7 positions match TRBD2. The germline gives CDR1 SGDLS, CDR2 YYNGEE. The CDR3 loop spans 16 amino acids. With V trimmed by 2 bases and J by 4 bases, 10 bases remained unmatched. Full variable domain (outside the CDR3, taken from reference TRBV9 and TRBJ2-3): DSGVTQTPKHLITATGQRVTLRCSPRSGDLSVYWYQQSLDQGLQFLIQYYNGEERAKGNILERFSAQQFPDLHSELNLSSLELGDSALYFCASSVSSAGASDTQYFGPGTRLTVL.